This TCR beta chain was retrieved from a study of control samples from healthy donors and cancer patients. Assay: immunoSEQ multiplex PCR; the TCRdb copy retains only in-frame clones and omits some. The table shows 100,000 or so clones, with about 90% occurring only once. CDR3 length equals 14 residues. The V end was cut by 1 base, the J end by 1 base, with 9 bases between. The V gene's germline CDR1 is SGHDT and CDR2 YYEEEE. This clonotype was sampled from a woman aged 18-30 years in good health. This rearrangement joins TRBV5-6 to TRBJ2-7; D might be TRBD1 (5 bases). The sequencing input was blood. CDR3 sequence reads: CASSLFQGSYEQYF. CDR3 sequence (DNA): TGTGCCAGCAGCTTGTTCCAGGGATCCTACGAGCAGTACTTC.